This is a list of T cell receptor beta chains from one sample in a study of T cells in Graves' hyperthyroidism and ophthalmopathy. TCRdb used MiXCR to reprocess the multiplex PCR reads, holding one entry per CDR3 protein. This sample has around 300,000 distinct CDR3 sequences, with more than 11% found just once. The sample comprised blood. Every receptor here comes from a woman aged 25-40 years with Graves' hyperthyroidism. Both conserved end residues are part of each CDR3. Fields, in order: J gene, D gene, V gene, clone size, CDR3 protein, CDR3 DNA. D genes are given only for firm matches. The size of a clone is reported for some rows only, either as once, few or many, or as a class for expanded clones.

TRBJ2-7 | TRBD2 | TRBV20-1 | many | CSAPRLAGRYEQYF | TGCAGTGCTCCCAGACTAGCGGGAAGGTACGAGCAGTACTTC
TRBJ2-1 | - | TRBV2 | many | CASSEFSGFYNEQFF | TGTGCCAGCAGTGAATTTTCAGGGTTCTACAATGAGCAGTTCTTC
TRBJ2-3 | - | TRBV25-1 | few | CASSELRNTQYF | TGTGCCAGCAGTGAACTCCGGAATACGCAGTATTTT
TRBJ2-1 | TRBD1 | TRBV7-9 | few | CASSSYRGQSNEQFF | TGTGCCAGCAGCTCTTACAGGGGTCAAAGCAATGAGCAGTTCTTC
TRBJ1-3 | - | TRBV30 | few | CAWNPSSGNTIYF | TGTGCCTGGAACCCTAGCTCTGGAAACACCATATATTTT
TRBJ2-7 | - | TRBV30 | - | CAWSVRGFLEQYF | TGTGCCTGGAGTGTACGGGGCTTCTTGGAGCAGTACTTC
TRBJ2-1 | - | TRBV5-1 | - | CASSLEGGNWYNEQFF | TGCGCCAGCAGCTTGGAGGGCGGGAATTGGTACAATGAGCAGTTCTTC
TRBJ2-1 | - | TRBV12-3/TRBV12-4 | many | CASSFRRIYNEQFF | TGTGCCAGCAGTTTTCGGAGGATATACAATGAGCAGTTCTTC
TRBJ2-1 | TRBD2 | TRBV5-1 | few | CASSLDPSGSHEQFF | TGCGCCAGCAGCTTGGACCCTAGCGGGAGTCATGAGCAGTTCTTC
TRBJ2-2 | - | TRBV24-1 | many | CATSDTTENTGELFF | TGTGCCACCAGTGATACTACGGAGAACACCGGGGAGCTGTTTTTT
TRBJ2-7 | TRBD2 | TRBV29-1 | few | CSVGTRGGGYEQYF | TGCAGCGTGGGGACGCGGGGGGGAGGATACGAGCAGTACTTC
TRBJ1-5 | - | TRBV19 | - | CASSIQRSLNQPQHF | TGTGCCAGTAGTATCCAACGGAGTTTGAATCAGCCCCAGCATTTT
TRBJ2-1 | TRBD1 | TRBV19 | few | CASSSRPGTGYNEQFF | TGTGCCAGTAGTTCACGACCCGGGACAGGTTACAATGAGCAGTTCTTC
TRBJ2-4 | - | TRBV28 | few | CASSLLGSNIQYF | TGTGCCAGCAGTTTACTAGGGTCCAACATTCAGTACTTC
TRBJ2-7 | - | TRBV6-4 | - | CAMRRTERDEQYF | TGTGCCATGCGGAGGACAGAACGGGACGAGCAGTACTTC
TRBJ2-1 | - | TRBV11-2 | many | CASSLGPLRGEQFF | TGTGCCAGCAGCTTAGGACCCCTCAGGGGTGAGCAGTTCTTC
TRBJ2-7 | - | TRBV10-3 | many | CAISEGGGGNYEQYF | TGTGCCATCAGTGAAGGGGGCGGGGGCAACTACGAGCAGTACTTC
TRBJ2-2 | TRBD2 | TRBV10-3 | - | CAISEIPGLAEFTGELFF | TGTGCCATCAGTGAGATCCCGGGACTAGCGGAATTTACCGGGGAGCTGTTTTTT
TRBJ2-5 | TRBD2 | TRBV19 | - | CASSLIRGSPQETQYF | TGTGCCAGTAGTCTCATCCGCGGGAGCCCACAAGAGACCCAGTACTTC
TRBJ2-7 | TRBD1 | TRBV7-9 | - | CASSLATGGDEQYF | TGTGCCAGCAGCTTAGCCACAGGGGGCGACGAGCAGTACTTC
TRBJ1-5 | - | TRBV11-2 | - | CASSLEGSYNQPQHF | TGTGCCAGCAGCTTAGAGGGAAGTTACAATCAGCCCCAGCATTTT
TRBJ2-1 | - | TRBV7-8 | few | CASSLPGTGSSYNEQFF | TGTGCCAGCAGCTTACCCGGGACGGGGAGCTCCTACAATGAGCAGTTCTTC
TRBJ2-1 | TRBD2 | TRBV13 | - | CASSSTLAGGAYNEQFF | TGTGCCAGCAGCTCCACACTAGCGGGAGGGGCCTACAATGAGCAGTTCTTC
TRBJ2-7 | TRBD1 | TRBV30 | few | CAWGQGAGEQYF | TGTGCCTGGGGGCAGGGGGCTGGTGAGCAGTACTTC
TRBJ1-1 | - | TRBV7-9 | many | CASSLGMTVNTEAFF | TGTGCCAGCAGCTTAGGGATGACGGTGAACACTGAAGCTTTCTTT
TRBJ2-5 | - | TRBV2 | many | CASTTGSQETQYF | TGTGCCAGCACTACAGGTTCCCAAGAGACCCAGTACTTC
TRBJ2-7 | - | TRBV6-1 | many | CASSEVGEGAYEQYF | TGTGCCAGCAGTGAAGTTGGGGAAGGGGCTTACGAGCAGTACTTC
TRBJ2-1 | - | TRBV18 | many | CASSSSRSEQFF | TGTGCCAGCTCAAGTAGCCGTAGTGAGCAGTTCTTC
TRBJ2-7 | TRBD2 | TRBV6-1 | many | CASSARLAGEPDPSGQYF | TGTGCCAGCAGTGCCCGACTAGCGGGAGAGCCGGATCCTTCCGGGCAGTACTTC
TRBJ1-5 | - | TRBV5-5 | few | CASSLSGRDNQPQHF | TGTGCCAGCAGCTTATCGGGCAGGGATAATCAGCCCCAGCATTTT
TRBJ2-6 | - | TRBV30 | few | CAWSRRTGANVLTF | TGTGCCTGGAGTCGACGAACGGGGGCCAACGTCCTGACTTTC
TRBJ1-1 | TRBD1 | TRBV7-9 | many | CASSSGGGIYTEAFF | TGTGCCAGCAGCTCAGGGGGCGGTATTTACACTGAAGCTTTCTTT
TRBJ1-4 | TRBD1 | TRBV13 | - | CASSQERTGADGTEKLFF | TGTGCCAGCAGCCAAGAAAGGACAGGGGCGGATGGTACGGAAAAACTGTTTTTT
TRBJ1-1 | TRBD1 | TRBV6-1 | many | CASRQGSMNTEAFF | TGTGCCAGCAGACAGGGGTCCATGAACACTGAAGCTTTCTTT
TRBJ1-5 | - | TRBV19 | few | CASSILGKVNQPQHF | TGTGCCAGTAGTATCTTAGGGAAAGTAAATCAGCCCCAGCATTTT
TRBJ2-7 | - | TRBV6-2/TRBV6-3 | many | CASSITPGARYEQYF | TGTGCCAGCAGTATTACGCCGGGAGCCCGCTACGAGCAGTACTTC
TRBJ1-6 | TRBD1 | TRBV20-1 | many | CSPWGQPNSPLHF | TGCAGCCCATGGGGACAGCCAAATTCACCCCTCCACTTT
TRBJ2-2 | - | TRBV12-3/TRBV12-4 | - | CASRPGARELFF | TGTGCCAGCAGGCCCGGGGCCAGGGAGCTGTTTTTT
TRBJ2-3 | TRBD2 | TRBV28 | many | CASSPITSASTDTQYF | TGTGCCAGCAGTCCCATAACTAGCGCCAGCACAGATACGCAGTATTTT
TRBJ1-5 | TRBD1 | TRBV7-2 | many | CASSLSGQYNQPQHF | TGTGCCAGCAGCTTATCGGGACAGTACAATCAGCCCCAGCATTTT
TRBJ2-2 | - | TRBV18 | - | CASSAGLGDGELFF | TGTGCCAGCTCCGCGGGATTAGGTGACGGGGAGCTGTTTTTT
TRBJ2-7 | - | TRBV7-9 | many | CASSPRLSGSYEQYF | TGTGCCAGCAGCCCCCGACTTTCGGGGTCCTACGAGCAGTACTTC
TRBJ2-1 | TRBD1 | TRBV6-1 | many | CASSAQQGYEQFF | TGTGCCAGCAGTGCCCAACAGGGGTATGAGCAGTTCTTC
TRBJ1-3 | - | TRBV5-4 | few | CASSLRTAGNTIYF | TGTGCCAGCAGCCTAAGGACGGCTGGAAACACCATATATTTT
TRBJ1-5 | - | TRBV20-1 | - | CSARGGERIRRNQPQHF | TGCAGTGCCCGTGGAGGCGAGAGGATTAGACGCAATCAGCCCCAGCATTTT
TRBJ1-1 | - | TRBV6-1 | - | CASQQEGHSEAFF | TGTGCCAGCCAGCAAGAGGGACACTCGGAAGCTTTCTTT
TRBJ2-3 | - | TRBV12-3/TRBV12-4 | many | CASTISVPDTQYF | TGTGCCAGCACCATTAGTGTCCCAGATACGCAGTATTTT
TRBJ2-5 | - | TRBV5-1 | few | CASRGLETQYF | TGCGCCAGCAGAGGGTTAGAGACCCAGTACTTC
TRBJ2-7 | TRBD2 | TRBV20-1 | few | CSADAWPSGTYEQYF | TGCAGTGCTGACGCCTGGCCTAGCGGGACTTACGAGCAGTACTTC
TRBJ2-5 | - | TRBV5-1 | many | CASSEPTGETQYF | TGCGCCAGCAGTGAACCGACGGGGGAGACCCAGTACTTC
TRBJ1-5 | TRBD1 | TRBV2 | many | CASSAGQGRSNQPQHF | TGTGCCAGCAGCGCCGGACAGGGTAGGAGCAATCAGCCCCAGCATTTT
TRBJ1-1 | - | TRBV6-1 | many | CASTRDITGNTEAFF | TGTGCCAGCACTAGAGATATCACAGGTAACACTGAAGCTTTCTTT
TRBJ1-1 | - | TRBV6-4 | - | CASSPYSAFF | TGTGCCAGCAGTCCCTACTCAGCTTTCTTT
TRBJ2-7 | TRBD1 | TRBV2 | many | CASKAGGIGTYEQYF | TGTGCCAGCAAGGCAGGGGGAATAGGAACCTACGAGCAGTACTTC
TRBJ1-1 | - | TRBV30 | many | CAWSHRRNTEAFF | TGTGCCTGGAGTCACAGGCGAAACACTGAAGCTTTCTTT